One and the same sample provided the 28 T cell receptor beta chains below, sequenced in a study of T-cell memory formation after mild COVID-19. One entry per CDR3 protein, called by TCRdb with MiXCR from the 5' RACE reads. The sample yields 190,000 or so distinct CDR3 sequences, roughly 23% seen once. Specimen: PBMCs or a T cell subset sorted from them (not recorded which). The receptors here all came from an adult woman who had mild COVID-19 (a few samples of this study predate the infection). Cell type and time point are not known.

This CDR3 is CASSSFPGDSYEQYF. The CDR3 DNA reads as TGTGCCAGCAGCAGCTTCCCTGGGGACAGCTACGAGCAGTACTTC. The chain carries TRBV7-3 and TRBJ2-7; 7 nucleotides match TRBD1. This CDR3 has 15 residues. V trimming: 5 bases; J trimming: 3 bases; junction bases outside the gene matches: 10. The V gene's germline CDR1 is SGHTA and CDR2 FQGTGA.

This clonotype was detected a few times. The CDR3, as DNA: TGTGCCAGCAGCCGGGGCGGGACGAGAGATACGCAGTATTTT. As protein: CASSRGGTRDTQYF. V usage is TRBV14 and J usage is TRBJ2-3, with D possibly being TRBD2 (6 bases). Germline V gives CDR1 SGHDN, CDR2 FVKESK. Trimming left V 4 bases short and J 5 bases short, with 13 bases between. The CDR3 contains 14 residues.

This clonotype has a handful of counts. This chain connects TRBV29-1 to TRBJ1-1, with D unresolved. The V and J ends lost 3 bases and 1 base respectively, with 12 bases between them. The CDR3 is made up of 14 amino acids. The germline CDR1 and CDR2 sequences are SQVTM and ANQGSEA. The CDR3 DNA follows: TGCAGCGTTGACATGGGGTTCGAGAACACTGAAGCTTTCTTT. Its protein product is CSVDMGFENTEAFF. The variable domain in full, completed from reference TRBV29-1 and TRBJ1-1, reads SAVISQKPSRDICQRGTSLTIQCQVDSQVTMMFWYRQQPGQSLTLIATANQGSEATYESGFVIDKFPISRPNLTFSTLTVSNMSPEDSSIYLCSVDMGFENTEAFFGQGTRLTVV.

This clonotype appeared many times. This chain joins TRBV7-9 and TRBJ2-3; the D gene is possibly TRBD1 (5 bases). Germline lookup yields CDR1 SEHNR and CDR2 FQNEAQ (reference sequence). V lost 1 base to trimming and J lost 3 bases, with 8 bases between them. This CDR3 has 14 amino acids. The CDR3 loop is CASSLVSGTDTQYF. CDR3 DNA: TGTGCCAGCAGCTTAGTATCAGGGACAGATACGCAGTATTTT.

The table lists this clonotype with a few counts. The rearrangement uses TRBV6-5 and TRBJ1-4; D not certain. V was trimmed by 5 bases and J by 0 bases, leaving 22 bases between them. This CDR3 is built from 19 residues. Germline loops: CDR1 MNHEY, CDR2 SVGAGI. In DNA, the CDR3 is TGTGCCAGCAGTCCCTTCGCCCCAACGGGGATGACAACTAATGAAAAACTGTTTTTT. It translates to CASSPFAPTGMTTNEKLFF.

The chain is built from TRBV7-9 and TRBJ1-1; D ambiguous. CDR1 and CDR2 (germline): SEHNR, FQNEAQ (reference sequence). This CDR3 is 15 amino acids long. V dropped 5 bases and J dropped 4 bases, with 17 bases sitting between them. The CDR3 is CASSILGPMGTEAFF. The CDR3 DNA sequence: TGTGCCAGCAGCATCCTAGGGCCCATGGGCACTGAAGCTTTCTTT. Based on the CDR3 plus reference TRBV7-9 and TRBJ1-1, the full variable domain is DTGVSQNPRHKITKRGQNVTFRCDPISEHNRLYWYRQTLGQGPEFLTYFQNEAQLEKSRLLSDRFSAERPKGSFSTLEIQRTEQGDSAMYLCASSILGPMGTEAFFGQGTRLTVV.

The chain uses TRBV29-1 and TRBJ2-1, with D unclear. Germline V gene lookup returns CDR1 SQVTM and CDR2 ANQGSEA. This CDR3 is 12 amino acids long. V dropped 7 bases and J dropped 9 bases, with 16 bases sitting between them. For the CDR3, the DNA is TGCAGCGCCCGCAAGGGAACGAGTGAGCAGTTCTTC. This encodes CSARKGTSEQFF.

The sample holds a few counts of this clonotype. The chain is built from TRBV4-3 and TRBJ2-2; tentatively, D is TRBD1 or TRBD2 (6 bases each). V was shortened by 0 bases and J by 6 bases, with 11 bases between the two germline ends. CDR1 and CDR2 (germline): LGHNA, YSLEER. The CDR3 spans 15 residues. The DNA for the CDR3 is TGCGCCAGCAGCCAAGATCAGGGGAGGCCCGGGGAGCTGTTTTTT. Protein product: CASSQDQGRPGELFF.

The chain links TRBV9 to TRBJ2-1; D gene unclear. V lost 0 bases and J lost 4, with 11 bases in between. CDR3 length equals 15 residues. Germline assignment: CDR1 SGDLS and CDR2 YYNGEE. The DNA for the CDR3 is TGTGCCAGCAGCGTAGTCACGATAGGGTACAATGAGCAGTTCTTC. Amino acids: CASSVVTIGYNEQFF.

The rearrangement uses TRBV29-1 and TRBJ2-7; D is perhaps TRBD1 (5 bases). This CDR3 is 12 amino acids long. The V and J ends lost 6 bases and 2 bases respectively, with 11 bases between them. Germline lookup yields CDR1 SQVTM and CDR2 ANQGSEA. The CDR3 bases are TGCAGCGTACTGGACAAGGCCTACGAGCAGTACTTC. Its translation is CSVLDKAYEQYF.

The chain carries TRBV11-2 and TRBJ2-1; D unresolved. The V gene lost 3 bases and the J gene lost 0 bases, with 6 bases spanning the gap. Germline CDR1 reads SGHAT; CDR2 reads FQNNGV. This CDR3 has 14 residues. CDR3 coding DNA: TGTGCCAGCAGCTTCCACATCTCCTACAATGAGCAGTTCTTC. Translated: CASSFHISYNEQFF.

This clonotype was recorded a few times. The V gene is TRBV20-1, the J gene TRBJ2-7, with 12 bases matching TRBD2. This CDR3 has 17 amino acids. Germline V lookup: CDR1 DFQATT, CDR2 SNEGSKA (reference sequence). V lost 2 bases, J lost 7 bases, and 15 bases stayed unmatched. The CDR3 DNA is TGCAGTGCTAGATCAAGGACTAGCGGGGCCGCCTACGCGGAGCAGTACTTC. Encoded protein: CSARSRTSGAAYAEQYF.

The chain carries TRBV11-2 and TRBJ2-1, with 7 nucleotides matching TRBD1. With V trimmed by 2 bases and J by 9 bases, 13 bases remained unmatched. The CDR3 is 16 residues long. CDR1 SGHAT and CDR2 FQNNGV come from the germline V gene. The CDR3 coding sequence is TGTGCCAGCAGCTTAATTTACCGAGACAGGGAAGGTGAGCAGTTCTTC. Protein sequence: CASSLIYRDREGEQFF.

This clonotype has a handful of counts. V is TRBV7-9 and J is TRBJ2-1, with 12 bases fitting TRBD1. The V segment lost 3 bases and the J segment 8 bases; nucleotides outside the gene matches: 8. Germline V gene data show CDR1 as SEHNR and CDR2 as FQNEAQ (reference sequence). The CDR3 has 16 residues. The chain's CDR3 is CASSFQPGQGADEQFF. CDR3 nucleotide sequence: TGTGCCAGCAGCTTCCAACCGGGACAGGGGGCAGATGAGCAGTTCTTC.

This clonotype was observed a few times. The V gene is TRBV9, the J gene TRBJ1-1; tentative D call: TRBD1 (6 bases). The CDR3 is 14 residues long. The V gene lost 4 bases and the J gene lost 1 base, with 11 bases spanning the gap. From germline, CDR1 is SGDLS and CDR2 YYNGEE. In nucleotides, the CDR3 is TGTGCCAGCAGCCCCTCGACAGGGAACACTGAAGCTTTCTTT. Amino acids: CASSPSTGNTEAFF.

The chain carries TRBV6-4 and TRBJ2-1; 9 bases match TRBD1. CDR1 is MRHNA, CDR2 SNTAGT, per germline. The CDR3 is 15 amino acids. J was trimmed by 4 bases and V by 0 bases; bases with no gene match: 1. The CDR3 DNA reads TGTGCCAGCAGTGACTCAGGGACAGGGTACAATGAGCAGTTCTTC. Translated: CASSDSGTGYNEQFF.

The chain is built from TRBV20-1 and TRBJ2-7; 10 bases are a match to TRBD2. Germline V gives CDR1 DFQATT, CDR2 SNEGSKA (reference sequence). This CDR3 contains 13 residues. With V trimmed by 6 bases and J by 3 bases, 5 bases remained unmatched. Written as DNA, the CDR3 is TGCAGTGCCACCTGGACTAGCGGCTACGAGCAGTACTTC. Residues: CSATWTSGYEQYF.

The chain combines TRBV19 with TRBJ1-2, with 9 bases fitting TRBD1. This CDR3 spans 16 amino acids. Germline V gives CDR1 LNHDA, CDR2 SQIVND (reference sequence). J lost 3 bases, V lost 3 bases, and 8 bases had no gene match. CDR3 in amino acids: CASSMGSGTGYYGYTF. The CDR3, as DNA: TGTGCCAGTAGTATGGGCTCCGGGACAGGGTACTATGGCTACACCTTC.

This clonotype was seen repeatedly, ten times or more. The V gene is TRBV29-1, the J gene TRBJ2-1; D not certain. The CDR3 extends over 14 amino acids. Trimming shortened V by 1 base and J by 4 bases, and 11 bases separated the two germline ends. Germline-derived CDR1 and CDR2 are SQVTM and ANQGSEA. CDR3 in DNA: TGCAGCGTTGAAGGGTGGCAGGTGTACAATGAGCAGTTCTTC. Translation: CSVEGWQVYNEQFF.

The table lists this clonotype with a few counts. The chain links TRBV24-1 to TRBJ1-1, with 7 bases aligning to TRBD1. Germline CDR1 and CDR2: KGHDR and SFDVKD. V shed 4 bases, J shed 1 base, and the junction held 5 bases outside the gene matches. The CDR3 is made up of 15 amino acids. The CDR3 DNA reads as TGTGCCACCAGTGAGGCCGGGACAGAGAACACTGAAGCTTTCTTT. This gives the protein CATSEAGTENTEAFF.

This clonotype was observed a few times. This chain links TRBV7-3 with TRBJ2-3; D ambiguous. Germline loops: CDR1 SGHTA, CDR2 FQGTGA. The V and J ends lost 1 base and 0 bases respectively, with 8 bases between them. The CDR3 sequence is 15 residues long. The CDR3 nucleotides are TGTGCCAGCAGCTTAAGGCTCACTAGCACAGATACGCAGTATTTT. This sequence encodes CASSLRLTSTDTQYF.

This clonotype is a singleton in its sample. V gene TRBV7-6 combines with J gene TRBJ1-3; 8 bases are a match to TRBD1. This CDR3 region has 17 residues. With 6 bases clipped from V and 2 bases from J, the junction kept 12 bases outside the gene matches. The germline gives CDR1 SGHVS, CDR2 FNYEAQ. CDR3 nucleotides: TGTGCCAGCAGACACGGACAGGGAGGAGTGACTGGAAACACCATATATTTT. Encoded protein: CASRHGQGGVTGNTIYF.

This clonotype occurred a few times. The chain carries TRBV4-1 and TRBJ2-1, with D possibly matching TRBD2 (5 bases). The germline V gene has CDR1 MGHRA and CDR2 YSYEKL. CDR3 length equals 11 residues. Trimming removed 4 bases at V and 16 bases at J, with 14 bases between. The CDR3 bases are TGCGCCAGCAGCCTAGCCGGACTCTTCTTCTTC. This encodes CASSLAGLFFF.

The J gene is TRBJ2-3, the V gene TRBV11-1; D remains ambiguous. The V and J ends lost 2 bases and 6 bases respectively, with 12 bases between them. Germline values: CDR1 SGHAT, CDR2 FQDESV (reference sequence). The CDR3 extends over 14 amino acids. The CDR3 nucleotides are TGTGCCAGCAGCTTACAGAGGTTGAAGGATACGCAGTATTTT. Amino acids: CASSLQRLKDTQYF.

The V and J genes are TRBV12-3 or TRBV12-4 and TRBJ2-1; D may match TRBD1 or TRBD2 (6 bases each). The CDR3 is made up of 16 amino acids. Trimming stripped 5 bases from V and 10 bases from J, with 24 bases between. This CDR3 reads CASSGGRRGGQREQFF. The CDR3 region has the DNA TGTGCCAGCAGTGGAGGGCGCAGGGGTGGGCAGCGGGAGCAGTTCTTC.

The CDR3 loop reads CATHSGASSYNEQFF. The CDR3, as DNA: TGTGCCACCCATAGCGGGGCAAGCTCCTACAATGAGCAGTTCTTC. The chain links TRBV7-2 to TRBJ2-1; 8 positions match TRBD2. The CDR3 has 15 residues. Germline CDR1 and CDR2: SGHTA and FQGNSA. V was clipped by 10 bases and J by 0 bases; unmatched bases: 8.

V gene TRBV19 combines with J gene TRBJ2-7; TRBD2 is a possible D gene (5 bases). Trimming removed 3 bases at V and 6 bases at J, with 9 bases between. CDR1 and CDR2 (germline): LNHDA, SQIVND (reference sequence). The CDR3 runs 12 residues. The CDR3 spells CASSIGGTEQYF. The CDR3 nucleotides are TGTGCCAGTAGTATTGGAGGAACCGAGCAGTACTTC.

Comments on this clonotype: Relative to the germline gene, one junction end is altered; a read error may explain this. This sequence joins TRBV6-1 and TRBJ2-3, with 7 bases lining up with TRBD1. CDR3 length: 15 amino acids. Germline values: CDR1 MNHNS, CDR2 SASEGT. The CDR3 coding sequence is TGTGACAGCAGTGAAGTACAGGGGAGCACAGATACGCAGTATTTT. Its translation: CDSSEVQGSTDTQYF.